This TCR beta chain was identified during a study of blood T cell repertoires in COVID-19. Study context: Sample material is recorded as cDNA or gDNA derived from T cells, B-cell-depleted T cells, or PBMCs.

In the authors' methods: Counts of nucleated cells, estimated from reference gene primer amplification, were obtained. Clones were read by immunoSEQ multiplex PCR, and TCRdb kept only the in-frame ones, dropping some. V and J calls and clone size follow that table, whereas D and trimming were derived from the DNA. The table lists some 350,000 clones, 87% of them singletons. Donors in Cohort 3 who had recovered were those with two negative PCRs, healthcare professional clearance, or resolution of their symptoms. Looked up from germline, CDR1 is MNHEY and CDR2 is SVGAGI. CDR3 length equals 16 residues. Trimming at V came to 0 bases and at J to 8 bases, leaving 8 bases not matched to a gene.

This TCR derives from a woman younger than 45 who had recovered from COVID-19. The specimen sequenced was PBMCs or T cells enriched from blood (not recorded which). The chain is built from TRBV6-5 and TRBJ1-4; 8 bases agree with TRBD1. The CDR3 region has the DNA TGTGCCAGCAGTTACTCCCTGACAGGGGTAAAAGAAAAACTGTTTTTT. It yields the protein CASSYSLTGVKEKLFF.